Below, 20 T cell receptor beta chains from the same sample are listed, as sequenced in a study of blood T cell repertoires in COVID-19. Produced via immunoSEQ multiplex PCR; TCRdb's table is partial and in-frame only. The sample consists of under 95,000 clones, 87% of them appearing once. Sample: peripheral blood. The receptor set was obtained from a woman at least 80 years old with acute or convalescent COVID-19.

The V call is TRBV7-2, the J call TRBJ2-1, with TRBD2 matching over 10 bases. J gave up 6 bases and V 7 bases, and 6 bases lay outside the gene matches. Germline V gene lookup returns CDR1 SGHTA and CDR2 FQGNSA. This CDR3 spans 14 amino acids. CDR3 sequence: CASIRTSGINEQFF. Written as DNA, the CDR3 is TGTGCCAGCATCCGGACTAGCGGAATCAATGAGCAGTTCTTC.

The chain has TRBV11-2 and TRBJ2-7, with 7 bases matching TRBD1. CDR3 size: 17 residues. V shed 5 bases and J 0 bases; nucleotides not matched to a gene: 13. The germline CDR1 and CDR2 sequences are SGHAT and FQNNGV. Here the CDR3 DNA reads TGTGCCAGCAGCCGAAGGAAACTCGGACAGGTCTCCTACGAGCAGTACTTC. This translates into CASSRRKLGQVSYEQYF.

This chain links TRBV28 with TRBJ1-4, with D possibly TRBD1 on 5 matching bases. The germline gives CDR1 MDHEN, CDR2 SYDVKM. The ends were cut back, 3 bases at V and 3 bases at J, with 11 bases in the middle. The CDR3 sequence is 15 residues long. CDR3 coding DNA: TGTGCCAGCAGTTTCGGGGGATTGGCTAATGAAAAACTGTTTTTT. It is translated as CASSFGGLANEKLFF.

The rearrangement uses TRBV25-1 and TRBJ2-1, with 8 positions matching TRBD1. CDR1 is MGHDK and CDR2 is SYGVNS in the germline V gene. The ends lost 4 bases at V and 6 bases at J; junction bases unmatched: 14. The CDR3 is 17 residues long. The CDR3 DNA sequence: TGTGCCAGCAGTGCCCGGGACAGGATAGGTCCCTCCAATGAGCAGTTCTTC. This translates into CASSARDRIGPSNEQFF.

This rearrangement joins TRBV7-9 to TRBJ1-1; possibly TRBD1 for D (6 bases). CDR3 length equals 14 residues. Trimming removed 5 bases at V and 5 bases at J, with 15 bases between. The V gene's germline CDR1 is SEHNR and CDR2 FQNEAQ (reference sequence). The CDR3 nucleotides are TGTGCCAGCAGCGATCGAGGGGGAGGGACTGAAGCTTTCTTT. This sequence encodes CASSDRGGGTEAFF.

Comments on this clone: Distinct nucleotide sequences in the sample also encode this CDR3. The DNA for the CDR3 is TGTGCCAGTAGTGTTAGACCAGGGGGCCTGAACACTGAAGCTTTCTTT. It translates to CASSVRPGGLNTEAFF. J is TRBJ1-1 and V is TRBV19, with 8 bases that match TRBD1. V lost 5 bases, J lost 0 bases, and 8 bases stayed unmatched. Germline lookup yields CDR1 LNHDA and CDR2 SQIVND (reference sequence). This CDR3 has 16 amino acids.

This clone has just one count. This chain connects TRBV5-1 to TRBJ2-1; 11 bases align to TRBD2. The V segment lost 0 bases and the J segment 6 bases; nucleotides outside the gene matches: 5. The CDR3 extends over 16 amino acids. Germline assignment: CDR1 SGHRS and CDR2 YFSETQ. Written as DNA, the CDR3 is TGCGCCAGCAGCTTGGTAGTAGCGGGAGGGGGCAATGAGCAGTTCTTC. Residues: CASSLVVAGGGNEQFF.

J is TRBJ1-5 and V is TRBV19; no clear D gene. Trimming took off 3 bases at V and 3 bases at J, with 12 bases between the two ends. This CDR3 spans 15 amino acids. Per germline, CDR1 LNHDA and CDR2 SQIVND (reference sequence). In DNA, the CDR3 is TGTGCCAGTAGTATTAATCCGGTACTCAATCAGCCCCAGCATTTT. Translated, it gives CASSINPVLNQPQHF. The variable domain in full, with the rest retrieved from reference TRBV19 and TRBJ1-5, is DGGITQSPKYLFRKEGQNVTLSCEQNLNHDAMYWYRQDPGQGLRLIYYSQIVNDFQKGDIAEGYSVSREKKESFPLTVTSAQKNPTAFYLCASSINPVLNQPQHFGDGTRLSIL.

The chain employs TRBV5-1 and TRBJ2-2, with D possibly TRBD1 on 6 matching bases. The CDR3 totals 15 residues. Germline CDR1 and CDR2: SGHRS and YFSETQ. V was shortened by 4 bases and J by 5 bases, with 15 bases between the two germline ends. The CDR3 region is CASSPGQRRTGELFF. The CDR3, as DNA: TGCGCCAGCAGCCCCGGACAGAGAAGGACCGGGGAGCTGTTTTTT.

The rearrangement joins TRBV11-3 to TRBJ2-7, with D possibly matching TRBD2 (6 bases). This CDR3 has 12 residues. CDR1 is SGHNT, CDR2 YENEEA, per germline. Trimming stripped 5 bases from V and 5 bases from J, with 10 bases between. The CDR3 spells CASSRETDEQYF. CDR3 DNA: TGTGCCAGCAGCCGGGAGACCGACGAGCAGTACTTC.

The CDR3 protein is CASGLGLVYGYTF. The CDR3 DNA reads as TGTGCTAGTGGTCTCGGGTTGGTCTATGGCTACACCTTC. V and J are TRBV12-5 and TRBJ1-2; D gene ambiguous. The germline V gene has CDR1 LGHNT and CDR2 FRNRAP. This CDR3 is built from 13 residues. V was clipped by 5 bases and J by 4 bases, with 11 bases between them.

V is TRBV7-3 and J is TRBJ1-1; TRBD1 agrees at 8 bases. This CDR3 has 16 residues. In germline, CDR1 is SGHTA, CDR2 FQGTGA. V gave up 5 bases and J gave up 7 bases; unmatched junction bases: 15. DNA for the CDR3: TGTGCCAGCAGCCAGCTCCCCAGGGGGCGCACCAGTGAAGCTTTCTTT. Protein: CASSQLPRGRTSEAFF. The full variable domain, with the rest looked up from reference TRBV7-3 and TRBJ1-1, is GAGVSQTPSNKVTEKGKYVELRCDPISGHTALYWYRQSLGQGPEFLIYFQGTGAADDSGLPNDRFFAVRPEGSVSTLKIQRTERGDSAVYLCASSQLPRGRTSEAFFGQGTRLTVV.

The chain links TRBV7-3 to TRBJ2-1, with D possibly matching TRBD2 (5 bases). Trimming took 2 bases from V and 0 from J, leaving 14 bases between them. CDR3 length: 17 amino acids. Germline lookup yields CDR1 SGHTA and CDR2 FQGTGA. The CDR3 DNA reads as TGTGCCAGCAGCTTACAGCCGGTTGGGAGCTCCTACAATGAGCAGTTCTTC. Translated, it gives CASSLQPVGSSYNEQFF.

This chain uses TRBV5-5 with TRBJ2-3; maybe TRBD1 (6 bases). The CDR3 has 15 amino acids. Germline CDR1 reads SGHKS; CDR2 reads YYEKEE (reference sequence). The ends were cut back, 4 bases at V and 0 bases at J, with 12 bases in the middle. CDR3 loop: CASSLQGHSTDTQYF. The CDR3 DNA reads as TGTGCCAGCAGCCTCCAGGGACATAGCACAGATACGCAGTATTTT.

The chain recombines TRBV4-2 with TRBJ2-1; 7 bases line up with TRBD1. Trimming cost V 0 bases and J 5 bases; bases outside gene matches: 7. Germline values: CDR1 LGHNA, CDR2 YNFKEQ. The CDR3 loop spans 16 amino acids. The CDR3 region is CASSQDSRGWDNEQFF. The CDR3 DNA follows: TGTGCCAGCAGCCAAGATAGCAGGGGGTGGGACAATGAGCAGTTCTTC.

V and J are TRBV6-5 and TRBJ2-7; 7 bases are shared with TRBD1. Germline CDR1 is MNHEY and CDR2 is SVGAGI. The CDR3 is made up of 16 amino acids. With 2 bases clipped from V and 0 bases from J, the junction kept 7 bases outside the gene matches. DNA for the CDR3: TGTGCCAGCAGTTACGCCGGGACAGACGTCTCCTACGAGCAGTACTTC. It codes for CASSYAGTDVSYEQYF.

The CDR3 DNA is TGTGCCAGTAGTGTACAGGGGGCAGGAGAAAAACTGTTTTTT. It specifies CASSVQGAGEKLFF. The V gene is TRBV19, the J gene TRBJ1-4; 9 nucleotides line up with TRBD1. The CDR3 has 14 amino acids. The junction had 6 bases not matched to a gene; V was cut back by 5 bases and J by 8 bases. Germline V gene lookup returns CDR1 LNHDA and CDR2 SQIVND (reference sequence).

The V call is TRBV2, the J call TRBJ1-2; 7 bases match TRBD1. V shed 11 bases and J 1 base; nucleotides not matched to a gene: 7. CDR1 is SNHLY and CDR2 is FYNNEI in the germline V gene. The CDR3 is 13 residues long. The CDR3 sequence is CASRQGINYGYTF. The CDR3 bases are TGTGCCTCCAGACAGGGAATTAACTATGGCTACACCTTC.

The V and J genes are TRBV12-3 or TRBV12-4 and TRBJ1-4, with D unresolved. CDR3 length equals 13 residues. V dropped 5 bases and J dropped 7 bases, with 11 bases sitting between them. The CDR3 nucleotides read TGTGCCAGCAGTCCGAGGCCGGGTGAAAAACTGTTTTTT. Its translation: CASSPRPGEKLFF.

This chain joins TRBV5-1 and TRBJ1-2; unclear D gene. Germline V gene lookup returns CDR1 SGHRS and CDR2 YFSETQ. The length of the CDR3 is 11 residues. V was clipped by 3 bases and J by 5 bases, with 5 bases between them. For the CDR3, the DNA is TGCGCCAGCAGCTCTTTATATGGCTACACCTTC. The encoded protein is CASSSLYGYTF.